This T cell receptor (beta chain) was sequenced for a study of radiation and T cells in renal cell carcinoma. Assay used: immunoSEQ multiplex PCR; TCRdb lists only in-frame clones, some missing. The table includes roughly 100,000 clones, roughly 82% detected once. This clone was seen only a few times. Its antigen remains unidentified. General observations from the study: Without pretreatment biopsies, baseline tumor clonotype presence was undetermined.

The time point denotes: blood 4 weeks post-SBRT, at nephrectomy. Treatment reported: 15 Gy SBRT to primary tumor, nephrectomy 4 weeks later. The material was blood, obtained from a patient whose treatment included radiotherapy and nephrectomy. This sequence originates from a man in his sixties with renal cell carcinoma.

The CDR3 region has the DNA TGCGCCAGCAGTGCCAAGGGGGACTATGGCTACACCTTC. Translating gives CASSAKGDYGYTF. The V gene is TRBV5-1, the J gene TRBJ1-2, with D perhaps matching TRBD1 (6 bases). Germline CDR1 reads SGHRS; CDR2 reads YFSETQ. This CDR3 is built from 13 residues. The V end lost 5 bases, the J end lost 3 bases, and 11 bases lay between the germline ends.